Listed here are 18 T cell receptor beta chains from one sample, sequenced in a study of identical twins. Using its own MiXCR run on the 5' RACE reads, TCRdb lists one record per CDR3 protein. This table has about 220,000 distinct CDR3 sequences, less than 9.5% appearing once. The sequenced sample consisted of memory (CD45RO+) T cells sorted from blood. These receptor sequences come from a woman under 30 in good health.

The chain has TRBV29-1 and TRBJ1-2; TRBD1 might be the D (6 bases). V dropped 7 bases and J dropped 6 bases, with 18 bases sitting between them. CDR3 length: 13 amino acids. Germline CDR1 reads SQVTM; CDR2 reads ANQGSEA. CDR3 sequence: CSAGGGPRDGYTF. The CDR3 DNA is TGCAGCGCAGGCGGGGGGCCTCGGGATGGCTACACCTTC. Drawing the rest from reference TRBV29-1 and TRBJ1-2, the complete variable domain is SAVISQKPSRDICQRGTSLTIQCQVDSQVTMMFWYRQQPGQSLTLIATANQGSEATYESGFVIDKFPISRPNLTFSTLTVSNMSPEDSSIYLCSAGGGPRDGYTFGSGTRLTVV.

The chain combines TRBV18 with TRBJ2-3; no clear D. Deletions cut 5 bases from V and 0 bases from J, with 9 bases between. CDR3 length: 14 amino acids. Germline CDR1 and CDR2: KGHSH and LQKENI. CDR3 nucleotide sequence: TGTGCCAGCTCATCTGTGGGGAGCACAGATACGCAGTATTTT. Encoded protein: CASSSVGSTDTQYF.

This clonotype has just a few counts. The V call is TRBV6-1, the J call TRBJ1-1, with D tentatively TRBD1 (5 bases). CDR1 is MNHNS, CDR2 SASEGT, per germline. The CDR3 runs to 12 residues. V dropped 5 bases and J dropped 10 bases, with 14 bases sitting between them. The CDR3 nucleotides are TGTGCCAGCAGTACCCTCCAGGGTGGAGCTTTCTTT. Amino acids: CASSTLQGGAFF.

A few counts support this clonotype. V usage is TRBV29-1 and J usage is TRBJ1-5; no reliable D call. CDR1 is SQVTM and CDR2 is ANQGSEA in the germline V gene. Trimming left V 4 bases short and J 7 bases short, with 14 bases between. This CDR3 comprises 13 residues. CDR3 protein: CSVGEGNGQPQHF. CDR3 nucleotide sequence: TGCAGCGTTGGTGAGGGAAACGGGCAGCCCCAGCATTTT. Full variable domain (rest looked up from reference TRBV29-1 and TRBJ1-5): SAVISQKPSRDICQRGTSLTIQCQVDSQVTMMFWYRQQPGQSLTLIATANQGSEATYESGFVIDKFPISRPNLTFSTLTVSNMSPEDSSIYLCSVGEGNGQPQHFGDGTRLSIL.

This clonotype was observed many times. The rearrangement uses TRBV12-3 or TRBV12-4 and TRBJ2-5; a weak D match, TRBD2 (6 bases). This CDR3 spans 11 amino acids. The V end lost 8 bases, the J end lost 5 bases, and 9 bases lay between the germline ends. The CDR3 region has the DNA TGTGCCAGCGCGGAGGGGGAGACCCAGTACTTC. It translates to CASAEGETQYF.

This clonotype was seen a few times. The rearrangement joins TRBV12-3 or TRBV12-4 to TRBJ1-2; no clear D. The CDR3 contains 13 residues. Between the trimmed V and J ends, which lost 3 bases and 1 base, there was a span of 6 bases. CDR3 nucleotides: TGTGCCAGCAGTTTGCGTCATAACTATGGCTACACCTTC. It specifies CASSLRHNYGYTF.

For the CDR3, the DNA is TGCGCCAGCAGCCAAGAGCCCAGGGGCTATTACAATGAGCAGTTCTTC. It translates to CASSQEPRGYYNEQFF. The chain carries TRBV4-3 and TRBJ2-1; D is possibly TRBD1 (6 bases). Germline V CDR1 and CDR2: LGHNA, YSLEER. V lost 0 bases and J lost 4, with 13 bases in between. The CDR3 is made up of 16 amino acids.

This clonotype occurred many times. The V and J genes are TRBV7-2 and TRBJ2-3, with D hard to call. The germline gives CDR1 SGHTA, CDR2 FQGNSA. Trimming stripped 4 bases from V and 6 bases from J, with 8 bases between. The CDR3 covers 12 residues. The CDR3 DNA reads as TGTGCCAGCAGCTCCTGGCCCGATACGCAGTATTTT. Translated, it gives CASSSWPDTQYF.

The CDR3 DNA reads as TGCGCCAGCAGCTCCCTACTAGCGGGAGTAGATGAGCAGTTCTTC. Its protein is CASSSLLAGVDEQFF. The V and J genes are TRBV5-1 and TRBJ2-1; the match to TRBD2 covers 11 bases. This CDR3 spans 15 amino acids. Per germline, CDR1 SGHRS and CDR2 YFSETQ. V shed 3 bases and J 8 bases; nucleotides not matched to a gene: 7.

This clonotype was counted only a few times. The chain carries TRBV20-1 and TRBJ1-2; D call uncertain. V lost 6 bases to trimming and J lost 0 bases, with 8 bases between them. The germline V gene has CDR1 DFQATT and CDR2 SNEGSKA (reference sequence). CDR3 length equals 12 residues. The CDR3 region has the DNA TGCAGTGCCCGCGACACTAACTATGGCTACACCTTC. It encodes CSARDTNYGYTF.

As regards this clonotype: A much larger clone lies one base from this, so it may be a read error. The chain employs TRBV5-1 and TRBJ2-2, with 8 bases that match TRBD2. Germline CDR1 reads SGHRS; CDR2 reads YFSETQ. The V gene end was trimmed by 4 bases and the J gene end by 2 bases; junction bases not matched to a gene: 7. The CDR3 is 16 residues long. The CDR3 DNA reads TGCGCCAGCAGCCTGGACGGGACTAGAAACACCGGGGAGCTGTTTTTT. Encoded protein: CASSLDGTRNTGELFF.

The V call is TRBV18, the J call TRBJ1-3; no clear D. The CDR3 extends over 16 amino acids. Trimming cost V 3 bases and J 1 base, with 13 bases left between them. The V gene's germline CDR1 is KGHSH and CDR2 LQKENI. The CDR3 DNA sequence: TGTGCCAGCTCACCCGGGGTAGGAGGATCTGGAAACACCATATATTTT. Translating gives CASSPGVGGSGNTIYF.

This clonotype has a handful of counts. The chain uses TRBV11-2 and TRBJ2-2; unclear D gene. Trimming shortened V by 0 bases and J by 6 bases, and 5 bases separated the two germline ends. This CDR3 has 13 residues. Germline V gene lookup returns CDR1 SGHAT and CDR2 FQNNGV. The CDR3 spells CASSLDIAGELFF. DNA for the CDR3: TGTGCCAGCAGCTTAGATATAGCCGGGGAGCTGTTTTTT.

This clonotype was picked up a small number of times. This chain joins TRBV9 and TRBJ2-7, with no clear D. CDR1 is SGDLS and CDR2 is YYNGEE in the germline V gene. The CDR3 consists of 15 residues. The germline V and J ends were trimmed by 2 bases and 0 bases, with 12 bases remaining between them. The CDR3, as DNA: TGTGCCAGCAGCGTTGGGGTTCTCAGCTCCTACGAGCAGTACTTC. Amino acids: CASSVGVLSSYEQYF.

The genes are TRBV7-2 and TRBJ2-7, with 8 bases identical to TRBD1. V lost 0 bases and J lost 2; bases outside the gene matches: 3. Germline V lookup: CDR1 SGHTA, CDR2 FQGNSA. CDR3 length: 15 amino acids. Here the CDR3 DNA reads TGTGCCAGCAGCTTAGCGGCACAGGGGGCCTACGAGCAGTACTTC. Its translation: CASSLAAQGAYEQYF.

This clonotype was picked up a small number of times. This chain joins TRBV20-1 and TRBJ1-1; D is ambiguous. The CDR3 extends over 14 amino acids. Trimming removed 4 bases at V and 4 bases at J, with 16 bases between. Germline V gene sequence: CDR1 DFQATT, CDR2 SNEGSKA (reference sequence). The CDR3 nucleotides read TGCAGTGCTATCCACTTTTTACGGGGCACTGAAGCTTTCTTT. This gives the protein CSAIHFLRGTEAFF.

The chain employs TRBV12-3 or TRBV12-4 and TRBJ1-3; TRBD1 aligns across 7 bases. The CDR3 covers 17 residues. Trimming removed 3 bases from V and 5 bases from J; junction bases left unmatched: 13. Here the CDR3 DNA reads TGTGCCAGCAGTTTCCGATCAGGGGGGATCTCAAGAAACACCATATATTTT. As protein: CASSFRSGGISRNTIYF.

This clonotype was observed a handful of times. The chain has TRBV28 and TRBJ2-5, with 10 bases that match TRBD2. The ends lost 5 bases at V and 5 bases at J; junction bases unmatched: 8. Per germline, CDR1 MDHEN and CDR2 SYDVKM. This CDR3 has 15 amino acids. This chain's CDR3 is CASSGGLAPLETQYF. The CDR3 DNA reads TGTGCCAGCAGTGGGGGACTAGCGCCCCTCGAGACCCAGTACTTC.